The 21 T cell receptor beta chains presented below share a single source sample, sequenced in a study of blood T cells in healthy people across ages. Through a sample-barcoded 5' primer and a J-beta primer mix, a second PCR was run for about 6 to 11 cycles. TCRdb processed the 5' RACE reads anew with MiXCR; each CDR3 protein has one entry. The sample records roughly 730,000 distinct CDR3 sequences, roughly 50% being singletons. The sequenced sample consisted of blood. These receptors were obtained from a man aged 35 to 55 in good health.

The V and J genes are TRBV4-3 and TRBJ2-4; D not certain. The J call may be wrong; the DNA end is better matched by TRBJ2-7. Germline loops: CDR1 LGHNA, CDR2 YSLEER. The CDR3 contains 15 residues. The DNA of the CDR3 is TGCGCCAGCAGCCAAGGGTCGGGCAGAAACGGCGAGCAGTACTTC. Amino acid sequence: CASSQGSGRNGEQYF.

The chain recombines TRBV5-1 with TRBJ2-6, with 8 bases matching TRBD1. The CDR3 is 17 amino acids. From germline, CDR1 is SGHRS and CDR2 YFSETQ. The V gene end was trimmed by 1 base and the J gene end by 0 bases; junction bases not matched to a gene: 3. The CDR3 region is CASSLKGTGSGANVLTF. CDR3 in DNA: TGCGCCAGCAGCTTGAAGGGGACAGGCTCTGGGGCCAACGTCCTGACTTTC.

This clonotype occurred a few times. V is TRBV5-6 and J is TRBJ2-3; D is unclear. The CDR3 spans 14 residues. CDR1 is SGHDT and CDR2 is YYEEEE in the germline V gene. Trimming removed 4 bases at V and 4 bases at J, with 13 bases between. CDR3 residues: CASSRTTFPDTQYF. The DNA of the CDR3 is TGTGCCAGCAGCCGGACCACCTTCCCAGATACGCAGTATTTT.

V and J are TRBV29-1 and TRBJ1-4; 7 nucleotides agree with TRBD1. CDR1 is SQVTM and CDR2 is ANQGSEA in the germline V gene. With 1 base clipped from V and 8 bases from J, the junction kept 10 bases outside the gene matches. The CDR3 has 15 amino acids. The CDR3 here is CSVEGTGGSEEKLFF. The CDR3 DNA sequence: TGCAGCGTTGAAGGGACAGGAGGTTCGGAGGAAAAACTGTTTTTT.

The rearrangement uses TRBV2 and TRBJ2-3, with a tentative D call TRBD1 (6 bases). CDR1 SNHLY and CDR2 FYNNEI come from the germline V gene. The germline V and J ends were trimmed by 3 bases and 2 bases, with 15 bases remaining between them. There are 16 residues in the CDR3. The CDR3 reads CASSDLGQPNTDTQYF. The CDR3 nucleotides read TGTGCCAGCAGTGATCTTGGACAGCCGAACACAGATACGCAGTATTTT.

The chain links TRBV3-1 to TRBJ1-2, with D hard to call. Germline V gene data show CDR1 as LGHDT and CDR2 as YNNKEL (reference sequence). The CDR3 has 17 amino acids. V was pared by 1 base and J by 6 bases, with 21 bases between. The CDR3 region has the DNA TGTGCCAGCAGCCAAGCCCTGAAAAGCACACGGGGAAATGGCTACACCTTC. This encodes CASSQALKSTRGNGYTF.

This clonotype was counted a few times. This sequence joins TRBV5-1 and TRBJ2-3; D is ambiguous. The CDR3 sequence is 12 residues long. Looked up from germline, CDR1 is SGHRS and CDR2 is YFSETQ. The ends were cut back, 0 bases at V and 7 bases at J, with 6 bases in the middle. CDR3 loop: CASSLESYTQYF. The CDR3 DNA is TGCGCCAGCAGCTTGGAATCATATACGCAGTATTTT.

This clonotype was observed a few times. The chain combines TRBV5-1 with TRBJ2-5; TRBD1 aligns across 11 bases. In germline, CDR1 is SGHRS, CDR2 YFSETQ. After removal of 2 bases from V and 2 bases from J, the junction contained 5 bases not matched to a gene. CDR3 length: 16 residues. The CDR3 DNA reads TGCGCCAGCAGCTTACGGGGACAGGGGGTACAAGAGACCCAGTACTTC. This sequence encodes CASSLRGQGVQETQYF.

This chain uses TRBV4-1 with TRBJ2-5, with TRBD1 matching 9 bases. Germline CDR1 reads MGHRA; CDR2 reads YSYEKL. The CDR3 is 16 residues long. Unmatched junction bases numbered 9, after V lost 2 bases and J lost 5 bases. The CDR3 sequence: CASSQYDRGSGETQYF. The CDR3, as DNA: TGCGCCAGCAGCCAATACGACAGGGGGTCTGGGGAGACCCAGTACTTC.

The chain joins TRBV7-3 to TRBJ2-1; 8 nucleotides line up with TRBD2. The V segment lost 2 bases and the J segment 6 bases; nucleotides outside the gene matches: 9. The CDR3 runs to 16 residues. Per the germline V gene, CDR1 is SGHTA and CDR2 is FQGTGA. CDR3 in amino acids: CASSLAPSGYSNEQFF. In DNA, the CDR3 is TGTGCCAGCAGCTTAGCTCCTAGCGGGTACTCCAATGAGCAGTTCTTC.

This clonotype was seen once. The chain carries TRBV30 and TRBJ1-4; D uncertain. Trimming pared 4 bases from V and 4 bases from J, leaving 13 bases between. This CDR3 spans 14 amino acids. The V gene's germline CDR1 is GTSNPN and CDR2 SVGIG (reference sequence). CDR3 sequence reads: CAWKHLLSNEKLFF. The DNA of the CDR3 is TGTGCCTGGAAACATCTGCTAAGTAATGAAAAACTGTTTTTT.

The chain combines TRBV6-6 with TRBJ2-1, with TRBD2 identical over 11 bases. The ends lost 7 bases at V and 10 bases at J; junction bases unmatched: 12. Germline V lookup: CDR1 MNHNY, CDR2 SVGAGI (reference sequence). The CDR3 is made up of 15 amino acids. The CDR3 loop reads CASTTTSGGKYEQFF. The CDR3 coding sequence is TGTGCCAGCACCACAACTAGCGGGGGAAAGTACGAGCAGTTCTTC.

The table lists this clonotype with a count of one. The chain carries TRBV28 and TRBJ2-3; 7 bases line up with TRBD1. V shed 4 bases, J shed 1 base, and the junction held 8 bases outside the gene matches. From germline, CDR1 is MDHEN and CDR2 SYDVKM. CDR3 length equals 16 residues. The CDR3 nucleotides are TGTGCCAGCAGTTCGCCCGACAGGGCCCGCACAGATACGCAGTATTTT. It translates to CASSSPDRARTDTQYF.

V and J are TRBV11-3 and TRBJ1-1, with D possibly being TRBD1 (5 bases). This CDR3 region has 15 residues. Germline CDR1 is SGHNT and CDR2 is YENEEA. Deletions cut 4 bases from V and 2 bases from J, with 14 bases between. The CDR3 here is CASSSRDGVNTEAFF. DNA for the CDR3: TGTGCCAGCAGCTCACGGGACGGTGTTAACACTGAAGCTTTCTTT. Using reference TRBV11-3 and TRBJ1-1 for the parts outside the CDR3, the full variable domain is EAGVVQSPRYKIIEKKQPVAFWCNPISGHNTLYWYLQNLGQGPELLIRYENEEAVDDSQLPKDRFSAERLKGVDSTLKIQPAELGDSAVYLCASSSRDGVNTEAFFGQGTRLTVV.

In this sample, this clonotype turned up a few times. The chain is built from TRBV7-2 and TRBJ2-5; possible D gene TRBD2, 7 bases. Germline V gives CDR1 SGHTA, CDR2 FQGNSA. This CDR3 has 14 residues. The germline V and J ends were trimmed by 5 bases and 5 bases, with 15 bases remaining between them. The CDR3 nucleotides read TGTGCCAGCAGCCGAAGGGGGGGTACGGAGACCCAGTACTTC. This encodes CASSRRGGTETQYF.

V usage is TRBV6-5 and J usage is TRBJ1-6, with TRBD1 identical over 7 bases. The CDR3 is 15 residues long. The V gene's germline CDR1 is MNHEY and CDR2 SVGAGI. The trim removed 2 bases at V and 10 bases at J, leaving 8 bases unmatched. In nucleotides, the CDR3 is TGTGCCAGCAGTTACGCACAGGGGAAAGGCTCACCCCTCCACTTT. Translated, it gives CASSYAQGKGSPLHF.

A few counts support this clonotype. This chain joins TRBV5-6 and TRBJ2-1, with D maybe TRBD2 (6 bases). V was trimmed by 2 bases and J by 9 bases, leaving 12 bases between them. The V gene's germline CDR1 is SGHDT and CDR2 YYEEEE. There are 13 residues in the CDR3. DNA of the CDR3: TGTGCCAGCAGCTTCGGGGGTGATGGTGAGCAGTTCTTC. Its translation is CASSFGGDGEQFF.

This chain links TRBV6-5 with TRBJ1-2; D gene uncertain. Trimming took off 7 bases at V and 4 bases at J, with 16 bases between the two ends. Germline-derived CDR1 and CDR2 are MNHEY and SVGAGI. The CDR3 consists of 14 residues. DNA of the CDR3: TGTGCCAGCAAGGGAGCCCCAAGAACCTATGGCTACACCTTC. Amino acid sequence: CASKGAPRTYGYTF.

V is TRBV6-6 and J is TRBJ2-1; the D call may be TRBD1 or TRBD2 (5 bases each). The CDR3 is made up of 15 amino acids. Trimming pared 2 bases from V and 9 bases from J, leaving 17 bases between. Germline V gene lookup returns CDR1 MNHNY and CDR2 SVGAGI (reference sequence). The DNA of the CDR3 is TGTGCCAGCAGTTACCCCGGGGCCGGGCTTGGTGAGCAGTTCTTC. It codes for CASSYPGAGLGEQFF.

The chain uses TRBV12-3 or TRBV12-4 and TRBJ2-6, with D possibly TRBD1 on 5 matching bases. The CDR3 is 15 residues long. Trimming cost V 6 bases and J 2 bases, with 11 bases left between them. CDR3 amino acids: CASSWQGAGANVLTF. Here the CDR3 DNA reads TGTGCCAGCAGCTGGCAGGGTGCTGGGGCCAACGTCCTGACTTTC.

This clonotype was seen only once. The gene calls are TRBV3-1 and TRBJ1-1; D remains ambiguous. Germline CDR1 LGHDT, CDR2 YNNKEL (reference sequence). CDR3 size: 18 residues. V was pared by 1 base and J by 0 bases, with 18 bases between. The CDR3 DNA sequence: TGTGCCAGCAGCCAAGGGCTGAACAGAAATATATTGAACACTGAAGCTTTCTTT. Its translation is CASSQGLNRNILNTEAFF.